These T cell receptor beta chains were read from a single sample in a study of blood T cell repertoires in COVID-19. Produced via immunoSEQ multiplex PCR; TCRdb's table is partial and in-frame only. The table lists about 70,000 clones, approximately 80% of them singletons. Input material: peripheral blood. The receptors come from a man aged 30 to 45 with COVID-19, enrolled during active disease. Both conserved end residues are part of each CDR3. Each record gives: D gene, clone size, J gene, V gene, CDR3 protein, CDR3 DNA. A D gene is named only where the DNA matches it firmly. The size field is filled for only some rows; it gives once, few, many or a size class.

>-|-|TRBJ2-3|TRBV10-3
CAISDTQSTDTQYF
TGTGCCATCAGTGACACACAGAGCACAGATACGCAGTATTTT
>-|-|TRBJ2-7|TRBV29-1
CSVDDGSSYEQYF
TGCAGCGTTGATGATGGGAGCTCCTACGAGCAGTACTTC
>TRBD1|-|TRBJ1-1|TRBV5-1
CASSFTGADTEAFF
TGCGCCAGCAGCTTTACAGGGGCCGACACTGAAGCTTTCTTT
>-|-|TRBJ2-3|TRBV6-5
CASRRGGVADTQYF
TGTGCCAGCAGGAGAGGGGGAGTGGCAGATACGCAGTATTTT
>TRBD2|few|TRBJ2-1|TRBV29-1
CSVAKRAGGGNNEQFF
TGCAGCGTGGCTAAGAGAGCGGGAGGGGGTAACAATGAGCAGTTCTTC
>-|-|TRBJ2-2|TRBV9
CASSESGDGELFF
TGTGCCAGCAGCGAATCGGGGGACGGGGAGCTGTTTTTT
>TRBD2|-|TRBJ2-1|TRBV19
CASRGRIQTNLAGVRGSYNEQFF
TGTGCCAGTAGAGGACGTATTCAGACGAACCTAGCGGGAGTAAGGGGCTCCTACAATGAGCAGTTCTTC
>-|-|TRBJ2-1|TRBV5-1
CASSVEGRASYNEQFF
TGCGCCAGCAGCGTGGAAGGCAGGGCTTCCTACAATGAGCAGTTCTTC
>-|-|TRBJ1-1|TRBV29-1
CSVEAGGNTEAFF
TGCAGCGTTGAAGCTGGCGGGAACACTGAAGCTTTCTTT
>TRBD2|-|TRBJ2-2|TRBV19
CASRPSGTSTGELFF
TGTGCCAGTAGACCCTCCGGGACTAGCACCGGGGAGCTGTTTTTT
>-|-|TRBJ2-7|TRBV2
CASNRELVYEQYF
TGTGCCAGCAATCGGGAGTTGGTCTACGAGCAGTACTTC
>-|-|TRBJ1-2|TRBV6-6
CASSPNNYGYTF
TGTGCCAGCAGTCCAAATAACTATGGCTACACCTTC
>TRBD1|-|TRBJ1-2|TRBV3-1/TRBV3-2
CASSPGQGANYGYTF
TGTGCCAGCAGCCCTGGACAGGGCGCTAACTATGGCTACACCTTC
>-|-|TRBJ1-1|TRBV6-4
CASSRGGGSTEAFF
TGTGCCAGCAGCCGAGGGGGAGGGAGCACTGAAGCTTTCTTT
>TRBD1|-|TRBJ2-1|TRBV9
CASSTRTGVNNEQFF
TGTGCCAGCAGCACGCGGACAGGGGTCAACAATGAGCAGTTCTTC
>TRBD1|-|TRBJ2-7|TRBV9
CASSVGTGAYEQYF
TGTGCCAGCAGCGTAGGAACAGGGGCCTACGAGCAGTACTTC
>-|-|TRBJ2-7|TRBV9
CASSVDQGKGEQYF
TGTGCCAGCAGCGTAGACCAGGGAAAAGGCGAGCAGTACTTC
>-|-|TRBJ1-2|TRBV30
CAWSVQANYGYTF
TGTGCCTGGAGTGTACAAGCTAACTATGGCTACACCTTC
>-|-|TRBJ1-6|TRBV3-1/TRBV3-2
CASSPLGQGISPLHF
TGTGCCAGCAGCCCACTTGGGCAGGGTATATCACCCCTCCACTTT
>TRBD1|-|TRBJ2-3|TRBV5-6
CASSLLRTGNTDTQYF
TGTGCCAGCAGCTTGCTACGGACAGGGAACACAGATACGCAGTATTTT
>-|-|TRBJ1-1|TRBV6-5
CASRAGFTEAFF
TGTGCCAGCAGAGCGGGTTTCACTGAAGCTTTCTTT
>TRBD2|-|TRBJ2-1|TRBV11-2
CASSLGPRGRNNEQFF
TGTGCCAGCAGCTTAGGCCCGCGCGGGAGAAACAATGAGCAGTTCTTC
>TRBD1|once|TRBJ1-2|TRBV9
CASSPETGRFDGYTF
TGTGCCAGCAGCCCAGAGACAGGGAGGTTCGACGGCTACACCTTC
>-|-|TRBJ2-3|TRBV28
CASSSPGRGSDTQYF
TGTGCCAGCAGTTCCCCTGGCAGGGGTTCAGATACGCAGTATTTT
>TRBD2|few|TRBJ2-1|TRBV19
CASSKGLAGVENEQFF
TGTGCCAGTAGTAAGGGACTAGCGGGAGTTGAGAATGAGCAGTTCTTC
>-|-|TRBJ2-7|TRBV24-1
CATSDSVGYEQYF
TGTGCCACCAGTGATTCGGTCGGCTACGAGCAGTACTTC
>-|-|TRBJ2-6|TRBV6-4
CASSDSYGSGANVLTF
TGTGCCAGCAGTGACTCCTACGGTTCTGGGGCCAACGTCCTGACTTTC
>-|-|TRBJ1-1|TRBV28
CASSSGLENTEAFF
TGTGCCAGCAGTTCAGGTCTGGAGAACACTGAAGCTTTCTTT
>TRBD2|few|TRBJ2-3|TRBV4-3
CASSPSIRLAGGSPYF
TGCGCCAGCAGCCCCTCTATCAGGCTAGCGGGAGGTTCTCCGTATTTT
>-|-|TRBJ2-3|TRBV7-2
CASSLALGGQPPSYGGTDTQYF
TGTGCCAGCAGCTTAGCCTTAGGAGGACAGCCCCCCTCCTACGGGGGCACAGATACGCAGTATTTT
>-|-|TRBJ2-5|TRBV20-1
CSPGSEETQYF
TGCAGCCCCGGGTCTGAAGAGACCCAGTACTTC
>-|-|TRBJ2-1|TRBV14
CASSSLNEQFF
TGTGCCAGCAGCTCCCTCAATGAGCAGTTCTTC
>-|-|TRBJ1-1|TRBV5-1
CASSLAPGKAFF
TGCGCCAGCAGCTTGGCTCCGGGGAAAGCTTTCTTT
>TRBD1|-|TRBJ1-6|TRBV5-1
CASSLGQGANSPLHF
TGCGCCAGCAGCTTGGGGCAGGGGGCAAATTCACCCCTCCACTTT
>TRBD1|-|TRBJ1-3|TRBV7-2
CASSPGTGIGNTIYF
TGTGCCAGCAGCCCCGGGACAGGGATAGGAAACACCATATATTTT
>TRBD2|-|TRBJ2-4|TRBV28
CASSPHEERERWNIQYF
TGTGCCAGCAGCCCCCATGAAGAGCGGGAGAGGTGGAACATTCAGTACTTC
>-|-|TRBJ2-3|TRBV5-1
CASSSGGDTQYF
TGCGCCAGCAGCTCGGGGGGCGATACGCAGTATTTT
>TRBD1|-|TRBJ1-2|TRBV7-9
CASSLGQGDGYTF
TGTGCCAGCAGCTTAGGACAGGGTGATGGCTACACCTTC
>TRBD2|-|TRBJ2-2|TRBV4-2
CASSQGGGRANTGELFF
TGTGCCAGCAGCCAAGGCGGCGGGAGGGCGAACACCGGGGAGCTGTTTTTT
>-|-|TRBJ1-1|TRBV5-6
CASSLAQGLRTEAFF
TGTGCCAGCAGCTTGGCGCAGGGGTTGAGGACTGAAGCTTTCTTT
>-|-|TRBJ2-7|TRBV29-1
CSVGGSSYEQYF
TGCAGCGTTGGGGGCTCTTCCTACGAGCAGTACTTC
>-|-|TRBJ1-2|TRBV6-5
CATTQDQLGGYTF
TGTGCCACCACCCAAGACCAACTCGGGGGCTACACCTTC
>-|-|TRBJ1-5|TRBV27
CASSFGKGGNQPQHF
TGTGCCAGCAGTTTTGGCAAGGGGGGCAATCAGCCCCAGCATTTT